This T cell receptor beta chain was captured by sequencing in a study of blood T cell repertoires in COVID-19. The overall study: Sites in the United States, Italy and Spain provided acute and convalescent COVID-19 samples. T cells, B-cell-depleted T cells, or PBMCs supplied cDNA or gDNA.

The CDR3 has 13 amino acids. Per the germline V gene, CDR1 is SNHLY and CDR2 is FYNNEI. V was clipped by 5 bases and J by 2 bases, with 7 bases between them. In the study's own analysis: How many nucleated cells were present was estimated from reference gene primer amplification. Some clones are missing from TCRdb's copy, which holds only in-frame ones; the method was immunoSEQ multiplex PCR. Clone size and V and J calls were adopted from that table, with D and trimming inferred from the DNA. The data contain 95,000 to 150,000 clones, approximately 90% of them singletons. This clone was seen only once.

Sequencing input: peripheral blood. This receptor was taken from a man between 65 and 85 years old with active or convalescent COVID-19. This chain uses TRBV2 with TRBJ2-1; perhaps TRBD2 as D (5 bases). CDR3 residues: CASSPLAYNEQFF. The CDR3 nucleotides are TGTGCCAGCAGTCCACTAGCCTACAATGAGCAGTTCTTC.